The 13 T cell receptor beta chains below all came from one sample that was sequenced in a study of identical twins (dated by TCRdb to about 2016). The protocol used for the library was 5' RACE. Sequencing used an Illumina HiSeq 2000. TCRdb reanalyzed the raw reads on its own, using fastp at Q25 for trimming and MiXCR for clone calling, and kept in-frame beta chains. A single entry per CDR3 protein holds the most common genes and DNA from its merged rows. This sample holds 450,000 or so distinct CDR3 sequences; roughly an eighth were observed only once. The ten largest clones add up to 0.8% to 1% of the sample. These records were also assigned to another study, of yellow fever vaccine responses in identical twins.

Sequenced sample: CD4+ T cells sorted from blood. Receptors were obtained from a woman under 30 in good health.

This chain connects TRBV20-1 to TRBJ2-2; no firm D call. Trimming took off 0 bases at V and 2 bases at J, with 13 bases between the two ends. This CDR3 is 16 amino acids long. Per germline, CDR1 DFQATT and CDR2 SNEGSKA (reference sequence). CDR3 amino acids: CSARDLNTQNTGELFF. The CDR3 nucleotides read TGCAGTGCTAGAGATCTCAATACTCAAAACACCGGGGAGCTGTTTTTT.

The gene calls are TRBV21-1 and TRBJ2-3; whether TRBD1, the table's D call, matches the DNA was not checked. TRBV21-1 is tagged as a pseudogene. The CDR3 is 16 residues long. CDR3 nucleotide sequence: TGTGCCAGCAACGACACCGGGACAGACAGCACAGATACGCAGTATTTT. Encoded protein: CASNDTGTDSTDTQYF.

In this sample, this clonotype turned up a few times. DNA for the CDR3: TGTGCCAGCAGTTTTGTCCACGGGACAGGGTTTTCCGAGCAGTACTTC. Its translation is CASSFVHGTGFSEQYF. This sequence joins TRBV12-3 or TRBV12-4 and TRBJ2-7; 9 positions match TRBD1. J was trimmed by 6 bases and V by 3 bases; bases with no gene match: 12. This CDR3 is 16 amino acids long.

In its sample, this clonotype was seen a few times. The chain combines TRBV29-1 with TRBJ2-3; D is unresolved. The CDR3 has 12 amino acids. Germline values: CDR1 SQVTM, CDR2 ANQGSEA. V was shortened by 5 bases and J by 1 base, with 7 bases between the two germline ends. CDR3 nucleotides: TGCAGCGTTAGGGTGGGCACAGATACGCAGTATTTT. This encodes CSVRVGTDTQYF.

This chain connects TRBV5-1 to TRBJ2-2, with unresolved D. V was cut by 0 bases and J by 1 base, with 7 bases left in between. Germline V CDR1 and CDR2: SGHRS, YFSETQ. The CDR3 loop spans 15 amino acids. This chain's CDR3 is CASSLDPVNTGELFF. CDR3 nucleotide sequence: TGCGCCAGCAGCTTGGATCCGGTGAACACCGGGGAGCTGTTTTTT.

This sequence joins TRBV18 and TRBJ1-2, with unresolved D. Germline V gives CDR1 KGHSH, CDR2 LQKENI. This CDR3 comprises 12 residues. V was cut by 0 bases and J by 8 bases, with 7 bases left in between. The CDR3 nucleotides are TGTGCCAGCTCACCACCAGTCGGAGGCTACACCTTC. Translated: CASSPPVGGYTF. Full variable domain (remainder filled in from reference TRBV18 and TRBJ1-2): NAGVMQNPRHLVRRRGQEARLRCSPMKGHSHVYWYRQLPEEGLKFMVYLQKENIIDESGMPKERFSAEFPKEGPSILRIQQVVRGDSAAYFCASSPPVGGYTFGSGTRLTVV.

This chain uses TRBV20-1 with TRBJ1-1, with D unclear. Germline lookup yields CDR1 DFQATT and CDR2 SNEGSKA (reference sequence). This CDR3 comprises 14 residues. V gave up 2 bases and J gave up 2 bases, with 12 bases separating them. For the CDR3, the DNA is TGCAGTGCTAGAAAACAGTTGATAAACACTGAAGCTTTCTTT. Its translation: CSARKQLINTEAFF.

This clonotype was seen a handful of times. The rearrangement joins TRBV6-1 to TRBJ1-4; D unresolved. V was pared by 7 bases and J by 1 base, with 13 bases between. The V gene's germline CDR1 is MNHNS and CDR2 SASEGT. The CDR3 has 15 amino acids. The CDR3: CASTPRRETNEKLFF. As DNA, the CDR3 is TGTGCCAGCACCCCACGGCGGGAAACTAATGAAAAACTGTTTTTT.

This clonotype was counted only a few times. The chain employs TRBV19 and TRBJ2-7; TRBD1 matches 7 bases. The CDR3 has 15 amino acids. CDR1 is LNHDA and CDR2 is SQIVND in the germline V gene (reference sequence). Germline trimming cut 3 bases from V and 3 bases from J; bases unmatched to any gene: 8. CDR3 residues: CASSIRGQKIYEQYF. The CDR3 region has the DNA TGTGCCAGTAGTATCAGGGGACAGAAGATCTACGAGCAGTACTTC.

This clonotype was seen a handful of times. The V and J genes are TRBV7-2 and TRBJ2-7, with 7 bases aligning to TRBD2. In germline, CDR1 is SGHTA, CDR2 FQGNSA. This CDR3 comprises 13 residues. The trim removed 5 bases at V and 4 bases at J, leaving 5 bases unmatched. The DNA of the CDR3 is TGTGCCAGCAGCCTTGGACTAGGGTACGAGCAGTACTTC. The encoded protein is CASSLGLGYEQYF.

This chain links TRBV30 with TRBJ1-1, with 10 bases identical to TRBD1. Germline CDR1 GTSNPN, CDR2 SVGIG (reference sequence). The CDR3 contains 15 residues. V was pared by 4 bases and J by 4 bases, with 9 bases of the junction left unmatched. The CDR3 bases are TGTGCCTGGATCGGACAGGGGGGCCGGGCCACTGAAGCTTTCTTT. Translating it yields CAWIGQGGRATEAFF.

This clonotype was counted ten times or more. CDR3 protein: CSAGNRGLNTEAFF. CDR3 sequence (DNA): TGCAGTGCTGGGAACAGGGGGTTGAACACTGAAGCTTTCTTT. The chain links TRBV20-1 to TRBJ1-1; 8 bases are a match to TRBD1. The CDR3 has 14 amino acids. The trim removed 5 bases at V and 0 bases at J, leaving 5 bases unmatched. Germline CDR1 reads DFQATT; CDR2 reads SNEGSKA (reference sequence).

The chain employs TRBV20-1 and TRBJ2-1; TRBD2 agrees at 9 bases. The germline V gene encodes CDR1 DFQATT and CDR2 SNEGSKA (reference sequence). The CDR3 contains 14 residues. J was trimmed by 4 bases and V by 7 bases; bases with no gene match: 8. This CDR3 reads CSVQAGGAYNEQFF. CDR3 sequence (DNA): TGCAGTGTTCAAGCGGGAGGCGCGTACAATGAGCAGTTCTTC.